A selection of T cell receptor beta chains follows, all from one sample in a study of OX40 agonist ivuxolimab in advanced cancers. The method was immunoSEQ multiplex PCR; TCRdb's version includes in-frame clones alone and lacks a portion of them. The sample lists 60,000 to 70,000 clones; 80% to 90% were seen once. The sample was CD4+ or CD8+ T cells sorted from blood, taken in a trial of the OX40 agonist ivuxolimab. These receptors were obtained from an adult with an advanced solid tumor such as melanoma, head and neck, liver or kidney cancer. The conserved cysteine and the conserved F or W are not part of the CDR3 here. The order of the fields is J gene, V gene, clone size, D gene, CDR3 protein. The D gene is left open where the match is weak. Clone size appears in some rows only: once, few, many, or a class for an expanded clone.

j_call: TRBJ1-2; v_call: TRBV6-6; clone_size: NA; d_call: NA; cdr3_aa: ASSYGGKQGNGYT
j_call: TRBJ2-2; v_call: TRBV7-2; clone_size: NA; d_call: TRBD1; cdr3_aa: ASSLKGQGGGELF
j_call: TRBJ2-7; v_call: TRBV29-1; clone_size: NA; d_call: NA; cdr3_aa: SVEIVVGGEQY
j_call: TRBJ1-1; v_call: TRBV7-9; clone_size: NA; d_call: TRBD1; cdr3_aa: ASSLRQGAGNTEAF
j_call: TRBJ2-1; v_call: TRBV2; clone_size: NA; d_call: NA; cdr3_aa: ASNRRDVDEQF
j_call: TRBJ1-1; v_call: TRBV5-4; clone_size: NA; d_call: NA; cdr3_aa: ASSFRGNTEAF
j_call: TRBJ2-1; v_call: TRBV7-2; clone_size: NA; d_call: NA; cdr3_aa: ASSLDRLVGQF
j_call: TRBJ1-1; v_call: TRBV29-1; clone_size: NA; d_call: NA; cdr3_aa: SVEDNRLTEAF
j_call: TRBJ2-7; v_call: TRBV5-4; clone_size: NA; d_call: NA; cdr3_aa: ASSLSGLYEQY
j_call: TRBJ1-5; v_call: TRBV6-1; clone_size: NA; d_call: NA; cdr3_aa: ASSESGRNRQPQH
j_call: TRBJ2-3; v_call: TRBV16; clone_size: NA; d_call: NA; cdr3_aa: ASAPDLQANTDTQY
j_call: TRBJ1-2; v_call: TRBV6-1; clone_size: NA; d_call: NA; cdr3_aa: ASKRDNNNYGYT
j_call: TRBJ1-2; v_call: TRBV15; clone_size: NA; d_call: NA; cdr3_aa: ATSRGGRSTGGYT
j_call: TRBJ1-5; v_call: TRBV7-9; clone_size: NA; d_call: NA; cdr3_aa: ASSLYPNQPQH
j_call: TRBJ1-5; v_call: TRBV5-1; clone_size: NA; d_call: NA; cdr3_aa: ASSLQGDAYQPQH
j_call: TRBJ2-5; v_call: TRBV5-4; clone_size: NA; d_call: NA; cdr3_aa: ASSLAGGRETQY
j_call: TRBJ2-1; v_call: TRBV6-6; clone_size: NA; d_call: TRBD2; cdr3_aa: ASSYATSGSRNEQF
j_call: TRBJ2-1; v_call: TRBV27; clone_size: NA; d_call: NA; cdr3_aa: ASSFEFRHNEQF
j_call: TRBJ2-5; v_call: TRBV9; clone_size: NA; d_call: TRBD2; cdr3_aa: ASSVGGGSETQY
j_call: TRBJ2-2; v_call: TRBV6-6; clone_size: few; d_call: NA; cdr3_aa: ATSHEWGIAGELF
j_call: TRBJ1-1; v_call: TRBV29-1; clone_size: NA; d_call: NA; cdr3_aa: SVAGLQTTEAF
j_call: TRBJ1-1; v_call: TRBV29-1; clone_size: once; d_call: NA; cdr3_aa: SVEVNTEAF
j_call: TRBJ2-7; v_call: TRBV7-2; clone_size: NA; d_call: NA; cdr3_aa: ASSPQGTYEQY
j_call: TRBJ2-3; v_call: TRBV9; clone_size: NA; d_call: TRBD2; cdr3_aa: ASSGRGLAGFTDTQY
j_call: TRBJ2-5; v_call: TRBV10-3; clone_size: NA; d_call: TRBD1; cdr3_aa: AISESNRGLGETQY
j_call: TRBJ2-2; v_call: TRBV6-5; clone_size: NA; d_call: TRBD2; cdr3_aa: ASSYRGGTGELF
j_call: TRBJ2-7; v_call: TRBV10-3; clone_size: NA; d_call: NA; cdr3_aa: ATSPSSYEQY
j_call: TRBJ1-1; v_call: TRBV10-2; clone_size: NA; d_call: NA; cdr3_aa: ASSEIGGLGGTEAF
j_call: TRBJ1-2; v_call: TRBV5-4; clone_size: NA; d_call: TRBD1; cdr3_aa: ASRQGGNYGYT
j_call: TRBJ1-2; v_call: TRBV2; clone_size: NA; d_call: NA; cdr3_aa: ASNPTMGYGYT
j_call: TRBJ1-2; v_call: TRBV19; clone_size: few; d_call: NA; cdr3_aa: ASSIQDNYGYT
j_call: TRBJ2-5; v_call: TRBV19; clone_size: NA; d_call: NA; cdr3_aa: AGTGTGETQY
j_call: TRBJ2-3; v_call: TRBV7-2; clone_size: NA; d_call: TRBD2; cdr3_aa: ASSRAGGTDTQY
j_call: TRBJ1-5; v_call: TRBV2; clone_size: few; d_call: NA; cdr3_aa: ASSEGWPQH
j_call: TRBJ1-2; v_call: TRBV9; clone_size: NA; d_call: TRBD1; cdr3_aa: ASSPRQGVFGYT
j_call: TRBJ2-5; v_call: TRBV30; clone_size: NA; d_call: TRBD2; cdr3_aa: AWSRRGGETQY
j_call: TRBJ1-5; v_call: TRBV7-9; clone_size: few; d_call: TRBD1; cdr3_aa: ASSLSGGPQH
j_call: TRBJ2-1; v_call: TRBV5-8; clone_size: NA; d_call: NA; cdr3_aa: ASSFQTLYNEQF
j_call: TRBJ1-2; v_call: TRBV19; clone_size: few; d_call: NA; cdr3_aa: ASSIAEGGYGYT
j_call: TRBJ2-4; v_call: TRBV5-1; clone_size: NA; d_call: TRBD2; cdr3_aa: ASSTGTSGGAGNIQY
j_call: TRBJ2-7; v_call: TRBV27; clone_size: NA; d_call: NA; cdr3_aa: ASSSQGSYEQY
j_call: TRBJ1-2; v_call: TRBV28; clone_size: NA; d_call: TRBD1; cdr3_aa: ASSPGQGPLNYGYT
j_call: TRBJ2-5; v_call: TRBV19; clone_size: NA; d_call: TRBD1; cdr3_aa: ASSIALDRGLETQY
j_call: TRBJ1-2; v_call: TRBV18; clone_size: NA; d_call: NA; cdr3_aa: ASSLDLGTTADYGYT
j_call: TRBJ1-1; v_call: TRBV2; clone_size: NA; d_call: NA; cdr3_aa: ASSDRSRAEEAF
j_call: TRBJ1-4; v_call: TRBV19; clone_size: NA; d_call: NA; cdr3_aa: ASSVRDVVEKLF
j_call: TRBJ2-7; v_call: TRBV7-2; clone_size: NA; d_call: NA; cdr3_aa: ASSGNYGGHEQY
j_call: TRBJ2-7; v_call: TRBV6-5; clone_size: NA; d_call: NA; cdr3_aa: ASSLRALDEQY
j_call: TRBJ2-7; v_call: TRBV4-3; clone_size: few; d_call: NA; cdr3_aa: ASSPNLGVGVQY
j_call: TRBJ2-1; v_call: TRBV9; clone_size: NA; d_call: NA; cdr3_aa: ASSVGLGGAGYNEQF
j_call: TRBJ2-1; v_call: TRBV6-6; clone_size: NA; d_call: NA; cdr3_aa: ASSFPANNEQF
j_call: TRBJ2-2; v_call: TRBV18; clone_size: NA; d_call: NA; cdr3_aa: ASSPPTGADTGELF
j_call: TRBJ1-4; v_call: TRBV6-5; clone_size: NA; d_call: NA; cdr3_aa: ASRGNEKLF
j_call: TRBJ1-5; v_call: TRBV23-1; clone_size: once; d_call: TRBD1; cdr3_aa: ASRGTGGSNQPQH
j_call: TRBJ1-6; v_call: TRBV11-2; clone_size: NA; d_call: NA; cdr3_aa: ASSSRDWYNSPLH